This T cell receptor (beta chain) was captured in a study of T cell repertoires in cytomegalovirus infection. Turning to the study itself: Recently described HLA-C-restricted plus well-studied HLA-B-restricted CMV epitopes were used.

TCRdb reanalysed the reads using MiXCR and keeps one entry per CDR3 protein. The table records around 69,000 distinct CDR3 sequences, 20% of them present only once. The CDR3 has 14 residues. Trimming removed 3 bases from V and 4 bases from J, with 12 bases in between. Notes on this clonotype: Its specificity is not known.

The genes are TRBV12-3 or TRBV12-4 and TRBJ1-2; unclear D gene. The receptor's source is a human donor in good health (CMV status not recorded). Some clones in this sample may be carry-over from other donors' samples. The input for sequencing was CD8+ T cells from cultured PBMCs, taken from culture after CMV antigen stimulation. In DNA, the CDR3 is TGTGCCAGCAGTTTTGGAGCAAGAATCTATGGCTACACCTTC. Translating gives CASSFGARIYGYTF.